This is a list of T cell receptor beta chains from one sample in a study of T cells in Graves' hyperthyroidism and ophthalmopathy. TCRdb re-called the multiplex PCR reads with MiXCR, one entry per CDR3 protein. The data show fewer than 650,000 distinct CDR3 sequences, roughly 45% seen once. Sequencing used peripheral blood or thyroid tissue (not recorded which). Receptor source: an adult woman with Graves' disease, either hyperthyroidism or ophthalmopathy (not recorded which). Both conserved end residues are part of each CDR3. The order of the fields is J gene, V gene, D gene, clone size, CDR3 DNA, CDR3 protein. D genes are given only for firm matches. Clone sizes are given selectively: once, few, many, or a class where the clone is expanded.

J gene: TRBJ1-1; V gene: TRBV28; D gene: NA; clone size: NA; CDR3 DNA: TGTGCCAGCAGCCACCGAGGGGTGGACACTGAAGCTTTCTTT; CDR3 protein: CASSHRGVDTEAFF
J gene: TRBJ1-1; V gene: TRBV6-1; D gene: TRBD1; clone size: many; CDR3 DNA: TGTGCCAGCAGTGAACACAGGGGTTTCGCTTTCTTT; CDR3 protein: CASSEHRGFAFF
J gene: TRBJ2-7; V gene: TRBV6-2/TRBV6-3; D gene: TRBD1; clone size: many; CDR3 DNA: TGTGCCAGCAGGGATAGGACAGGCGAGCAGTACTTC; CDR3 protein: CASRDRTGEQYF
J gene: TRBJ2-7; V gene: TRBV14; D gene: NA; clone size: many; CDR3 DNA: TGTGCCAGCAGCCCCCCCCGGGACTTGAATACCTACGAGCAGTACTTC; CDR3 protein: CASSPPRDLNTYEQYF
J gene: TRBJ1-6; V gene: TRBV2; D gene: NA; clone size: NA; CDR3 DNA: TGTGCCAGCAAGCTCGGTTCCGCGGCTCATTCACCCCTCCACTTT; CDR3 protein: CASKLGSAAHSPLHF
J gene: TRBJ2-5; V gene: TRBV7-9; D gene: NA; clone size: NA; CDR3 DNA: TGTGCCAGCAGCCATCGCGCACTGGAACAAGAGACCCAGTACTTC; CDR3 protein: CASSHRALEQETQYF
J gene: TRBJ1-1; V gene: TRBV7-9; D gene: NA; clone size: NA; CDR3 DNA: TGTGCCAGCAGCGCTGAGCAGATCACTGAAGCTTTCTTT; CDR3 protein: CASSAEQITEAFF
J gene: TRBJ1-2; V gene: TRBV10-3; D gene: TRBD1; clone size: few; CDR3 DNA: TGTGCCATCAATGCCCGAGACAGGGCCCATGGCTACACCTTC; CDR3 protein: CAINARDRAHGYTF
J gene: TRBJ1-2; V gene: TRBV3-1; D gene: NA; clone size: many; CDR3 DNA: TGTGCCAGCAGGCAGAACCTGTACAGTTCCTATGGCTACACCTTC; CDR3 protein: CASRQNLYSSYGYTF
J gene: TRBJ1-1; V gene: TRBV28; D gene: TRBD1; clone size: NA; CDR3 DNA: TGTGCCAGCCGGACAGGGGGGAGCACTGAAGCTTTCTTT; CDR3 protein: CASRTGGSTEAFF
J gene: TRBJ2-5; V gene: TRBV29-1; D gene: NA; clone size: NA; CDR3 DNA: TGCAGCGTGTCCGGGACGTCTCAGACCCAGTACTTC; CDR3 protein: CSVSGTSQTQYF
J gene: TRBJ2-5; V gene: TRBV6-4; D gene: NA; clone size: NA; CDR3 DNA: TGTGCCAGCAGAGACAAGGGGTGGGGGGAGACCCAGTACTTC; CDR3 protein: CASRDKGWGETQYF
J gene: TRBJ2-5; V gene: TRBV14; D gene: NA; clone size: NA; CDR3 DNA: TGTGCCAGCAGCCAAGTTTGGGGTCCCCAGTACTTC; CDR3 protein: CASSQVWGPQYF
J gene: TRBJ2-5; V gene: TRBV7-2; D gene: NA; clone size: NA; CDR3 DNA: TGTGCCAGCAGCTTAGGCCAGCGACTTCTCTTCACCGGCGAGACCCAGTACTTC; CDR3 protein: CASSLGQRLLFTGETQYF
J gene: TRBJ1-5; V gene: TRBV13; D gene: NA; clone size: NA; CDR3 DNA: TGTGCCAGCAGCAGGGGGTTTGGTCAGCCCCAGCATTTT; CDR3 protein: CASSRGFGQPQHF
J gene: TRBJ2-7; V gene: TRBV12-3/TRBV12-4; D gene: TRBD2; clone size: many; CDR3 DNA: TGTGCCAGCAGTATGGGACTAGCGGGAGGTTACGAGCAGTACTTC; CDR3 protein: CASSMGLAGGYEQYF
J gene: TRBJ2-5; V gene: TRBV6-5; D gene: TRBD1; clone size: NA; CDR3 DNA: TGTGCCAGCAGTTACAGGCGGGACAGGGAAGAGACCCAGTACTTC; CDR3 protein: CASSYRRDREETQYF
J gene: TRBJ2-7; V gene: TRBV7-9; D gene: NA; clone size: NA; CDR3 DNA: TGTGCCAGCAGCTTAGGACGTATATCGGGACACGAGCAGTACTTC; CDR3 protein: CASSLGRISGHEQYF
J gene: TRBJ1-5; V gene: TRBV28; D gene: NA; clone size: NA; CDR3 DNA: TGTGCCAGCACACAGGATGGTCAGCCCCAGCATTTT; CDR3 protein: CASTQDGQPQHF
J gene: TRBJ2-7; V gene: TRBV29-1; D gene: NA; clone size: many; CDR3 DNA: TGCAGCGCTAAGAATTGGGGGGGCAACGAGCAGTACTTC; CDR3 protein: CSAKNWGGNEQYF
J gene: TRBJ2-5; V gene: TRBV6-2/TRBV6-3; D gene: TRBD2; clone size: many; CDR3 DNA: TGTGCCAGCAGCTACCTAGCGGGAGCAGGGACCCAGTACTTC; CDR3 protein: CASSYLAGAGTQYF
J gene: TRBJ2-7; V gene: TRBV6-6; D gene: NA; clone size: NA; CDR3 DNA: TGTGCCAGCAGTTACTCGATTCGGCCAGAGGACGAGCAGTACTTC; CDR3 protein: CASSYSIRPEDEQYF
J gene: TRBJ1-5; V gene: TRBV6-2/TRBV6-3; D gene: NA; clone size: few; CDR3 DNA: TGTGCCAGCAGACCGGAGACAGCTAGCAATCAGCCCCAGCATTTT; CDR3 protein: CASRPETASNQPQHF
J gene: TRBJ2-2; V gene: TRBV5-1; D gene: NA; clone size: many; CDR3 DNA: TGCGCCAGCAGCCCCGGAGATGGCGGGGAGCTGTTTTTT; CDR3 protein: CASSPGDGGELFF
J gene: TRBJ1-5; V gene: TRBV5-1; D gene: NA; clone size: few; CDR3 DNA: TGCGCCAGCAGCTTGGGCTGGGGTGATCAGCCCCAGCATTTT; CDR3 protein: CASSLGWGDQPQHF
J gene: TRBJ1-6; V gene: TRBV12-3/TRBV12-4; D gene: TRBD1; clone size: NA; CDR3 DNA: TGCGCCAGCAGCCCGGACAGGATGAATAATTCACCCCTCCACTTT; CDR3 protein: CASSPDRMNNSPLHF
J gene: TRBJ1-1; V gene: TRBV14; D gene: NA; clone size: many; CDR3 DNA: TGTGCCAGCAGCCTATATACAACAGGGCGGACTGAAGCTTTCTTT; CDR3 protein: CASSLYTTGRTEAFF
J gene: TRBJ2-7; V gene: TRBV27; D gene: NA; clone size: few; CDR3 DNA: TGTGCCAGCAGTTTATCCAGCCCGGGCCTCTCCTACGAGCAGTACTTC; CDR3 protein: CASSLSSPGLSYEQYF
J gene: TRBJ1-1; V gene: TRBV7-2; D gene: NA; clone size: NA; CDR3 DNA: TGTGCCAGCAGGCGACAATTCAGACAGGTTTCCGCTGAAGCTTTCTTT; CDR3 protein: CASRRQFRQVSAEAFF
J gene: TRBJ2-7; V gene: TRBV9; D gene: NA; clone size: few; CDR3 DNA: TGTGCCAGCAGCGTAGAAGAGTCTCCATACGAGCAGTACTTC; CDR3 protein: CASSVEESPYEQYF
J gene: TRBJ1-6; V gene: TRBV20-1; D gene: NA; clone size: NA; CDR3 DNA: TGCAGTGCTACCAGGGTCGTGGGGAATTCACCCCTCCACTTT; CDR3 protein: CSATRVVGNSPLHF
J gene: TRBJ2-7; V gene: TRBV7-8; D gene: TRBD2; clone size: many; CDR3 DNA: TGTGCCAGCAGCATCTGGACTAGCGGGAGGTGGACCTACGAGCAGTACTTC; CDR3 protein: CASSIWTSGRWTYEQYF
J gene: TRBJ2-7; V gene: TRBV4-1; D gene: TRBD2; clone size: few; CDR3 DNA: TGCGCCAGCAGCCAAGATCAAACTAGCGGGAGACGGGAGCAGTACTTC; CDR3 protein: CASSQDQTSGRREQYF
J gene: TRBJ1-2; V gene: TRBV5-1; D gene: NA; clone size: NA; CDR3 DNA: TGTGCCAGCAGCTTGGTACTAGCGGGACAAGAGACCCAGTATGGCTACACCTTC; CDR3 protein: CASSLVLAGQETQYGYTF
J gene: TRBJ2-7; V gene: TRBV29-1; D gene: NA; clone size: many; CDR3 DNA: TGCAGCGTTGGAACCGGTAGCAACTTTCCCGAGCAGTACTTC; CDR3 protein: CSVGTGSNFPEQYF
J gene: TRBJ1-6; V gene: TRBV3-1; D gene: TRBD1; clone size: few; CDR3 DNA: TGTGCCAGCAACCGGGACAGTTCAAATTCACCCCTCCACTTT; CDR3 protein: CASNRDSSNSPLHF
J gene: TRBJ1-2; V gene: TRBV20-1; D gene: NA; clone size: many; CDR3 DNA: TGCAGTGCTAGAGATGGCTACACCTTC; CDR3 protein: CSARDGYTF
J gene: TRBJ1-2; V gene: TRBV9; D gene: NA; clone size: NA; CDR3 DNA: TGTGCCAGCAGCGTAGTTGGGACAAGCTCCGGCTACACCTTC; CDR3 protein: CASSVVGTSSGYTF
J gene: TRBJ1-1; V gene: TRBV2; D gene: NA; clone size: many; CDR3 DNA: TGTGCCAGCAGTGAAAGGGGAGACAGGCAGAACACTGAAGCTTTCTTT; CDR3 protein: CASSERGDRQNTEAFF
J gene: TRBJ2-5; V gene: TRBV7-2; D gene: TRBD2; clone size: few; CDR3 DNA: TGTGCCAGCAGCTTAGAGGTAGCGGGAGGGGAGACCCAGTACTTC; CDR3 protein: CASSLEVAGGETQYF